A selection of T cell receptor beta chains follows, all from one sample in a study of shared clonotypes between healthy human individuals. Data came from immunoSEQ multiplex PCR; TCRdb stores just in-frame clones and leaves some out. Among 300,000 to 400,000 clones listed, less than 85% were seen once. Sequencing input: memory CD4+ T cells sorted from blood. The receptor source for this set is a man younger than 45 in good health. CDR3s include the opening cysteine and the closing phenylalanine or tryptophan. D genes are given only for firm matches. Expanded clones get a size class; other rows say once, few or many, or leave the size out.

clone_size d_call j_call v_call cdr3_nt cdr3_aa
NA NA TRBJ2-7 TRBV19 TGTGCCAGTAGTGACATGTACGAGCAGTACTTC CASSDMYEQYF
once TRBD1 TRBJ2-6 TRBV5-4 TGTGCCAGCAGCAGGGACAGTAGGATCTCTGGGGCCAACGTCCTGACTTTC CASSRDSRISGANVLTF
few TRBD1 TRBJ2-7 TRBV28 TGTGCCAGCACCTTTAGGGGACAGGGGGCCGACGAGCAGTACTTC CASTFRGQGADEQYF
NA NA TRBJ2-5 TRBV18 TGTGCCAGCTCACCGCAGGGCGGCAGGGAAGAGACCCAGTACTTC CASSPQGGREETQYF
NA NA TRBJ2-1 TRBV19 TGTGCCAGTAGTACCCTCCTCTTAGATCCCAATGAGCAGTTCTTC CASSTLLLDPNEQFF
NA NA TRBJ2-7 TRBV2 TGTGCCGGCCGGGATCCGGGGAGAGGAGAGCAGTACTTC CAGRDPGRGEQYF
NA TRBD1 TRBJ1-2 TRBV5-5 TGTGCCAGCAGCTTGAGTCCTGTAGACAGGGACACGAATGGCTACACCTTC CASSLSPVDRDTNGYTF
NA NA TRBJ2-2 TRBV5-1 TGCGCCAGCAGCTTGGTGGCCTCGGGCACCGGGGAGCTGTTTTTT CASSLVASGTGELFF
once NA TRBJ1-4 TRBV4-1 TGCGCCAGCAGCCAAGGACGGATGAATGAAAAACTGTTTTTT CASSQGRMNEKLFF
NA TRBD2 TRBJ2-1 TRBV2 TGTGCCAGCAGCTCACTAGCGGGAGGAGGTAATGAGCAGTTCTTC CASSSLAGGGNEQFF
NA TRBD2 TRBJ2-7 TRBV9 TGTGCCAGCAGCCCGAGTTATAGCGGGAGAGGCGAGCAGTACTTC CASSPSYSGRGEQYF
NA NA TRBJ2-5 TRBV5-4 TGTGCCAGCAGCTTGGCCGGCAGCGCGGCGGAGACCCAGTACTTC CASSLAGSAAETQYF
many NA TRBJ1-1 TRBV29-1 TGCAGCGTTGAAGGTGACAGTGAAGCTTTCTTT CSVEGDSEAFF
NA NA TRBJ1-1 TRBV28 TGTGCCAGCTACACACGGGACACTGAAGCTTTCTTT CASYTRDTEAFF
many NA TRBJ1-1 TRBV11-2 TGTGCCAGCAGCTCCTCCCCACTAAAAATACCGAGCAACACTGAAGCTTTCTTT CASSSSPLKIPSNTEAFF
many TRBD2 TRBJ2-1 TRBV10-3 TGTGCCACCCGGGACAGCGGGAGGGATGAGCAGTTCTTC CATRDSGRDEQFF
few TRBD2 TRBJ2-3 TRBV7-9 TGTGCCAGCAGCCGCGGGAGCCCAGGCACAGATACGCAGTATTTT CASSRGSPGTDTQYF
few NA TRBJ2-2 TRBV13 TGTGCCAGCAGCTTAGGATCCGGCAGGGAGCTGTTTTTT CASSLGSGRELFF
few NA TRBJ2-5 TRBV7-2 TGTGCCAGCAGCTTTCGCTTAACGGAGACCCAGTACTTC CASSFRLTETQYF
NA TRBD1 TRBJ2-7 TRBV7-2 TGTGCCAGCAGCTCTAATCGACAGGGTATCAACGAGCAGTACTTC CASSSNRQGINEQYF
NA NA TRBJ2-1 TRBV4-1 TGCGCCAGCAGCCAAGTCCCGTTCTCCGGGACATCTTACAATGAGCAGTTCTTC CASSQVPFSGTSYNEQFF
NA NA TRBJ2-3 TRBV2 TGTGCCAGCAGACCCCAGGGAACGACAGATACGCAGTATTTT CASRPQGTTDTQYF
NA NA TRBJ2-7 TRBV7-2 TGTGCCAGCAGCCAAGGAAGCTCCTACGAGCAGTACTTC CASSQGSSYEQYF
NA NA TRBJ2-5 TRBV7-2 TGTGCCAGCAGCTTTCGGAGCGGAGGGGAAGAGACCCAGTACTTC CASSFRSGGEETQYF
NA NA TRBJ2-4 TRBV28 TGTGCCAGCAGTCTCCCCGAAAGGGTAGCCAAAAACATTCAGTACTTC CASSLPERVAKNIQYF
NA TRBD2 TRBJ2-1 TRBV18 TGTGCCAGCTCACCTTTCCTCACTACTAGCGGATCCTACAATGAGCAGTTCTTC CASSPFLTTSGSYNEQFF
NA TRBD1 TRBJ1-1 TRBV18 TGTGCCAGCTCACCAAATCAGGGGGCGGATAAACCCGCTTTCTTT CASSPNQGADKPAFF
NA NA TRBJ2-3 TRBV19 TGTGCCAGTAGTACAGAGGGTTATGACGATACGCAGTATTTT CASSTEGYDDTQYF
NA NA TRBJ2-3 TRBV6-6 TGTGCCAGCACTCCCCTCGGGGGTATGAGCACAGATACGCAGTATTTT CASTPLGGMSTDTQYF
NA TRBD1 TRBJ2-7 TRBV7-2 TGTGCCAGCAGCGCGGACAGGAATAAGGTCTACGAGCAGTACTTC CASSADRNKVYEQYF
once NA TRBJ2-5 TRBV27 TGTGCCAGCGTGCCTAGCCACGCTGGTGGAGAGACCCAGTACTTC CASVPSHAGGETQYF
few TRBD1 TRBJ2-5 TRBV7-7 TGTGCTAGCAGCACCGGACAGGGTACTCAAGAGACCCAGTACTTC CASSTGQGTQETQYF
NA NA TRBJ2-1 TRBV5-1 TGCGCCAGCAGCTCAGGCATCGGTGAGCAGTTCTTC CASSSGIGEQFF
NA TRBD1 TRBJ2-7 TRBV7-9 TGTGCCAGCAGCCCTCGGACAGGGGGCGACCCCGAGCAGTACTTC CASSPRTGGDPEQYF
NA NA TRBJ2-1 TRBV19 TGTGCCAGTGGGCCGGGGAGATACAATGAGCAGTTCTTC CASGPGRYNEQFF
NA NA TRBJ1-5 TRBV30 TGTGCCTGGAGTGACATTGGCAACCAGCCCCAGCATTTT CAWSDIGNQPQHF
NA NA TRBJ1-5 TRBV27 TGTGCCAGCAGTTTATTCCGGGGAGGCAATCAGCCCCAGCATTTT CASSLFRGGNQPQHF
NA TRBD1 TRBJ2-7 TRBV5-8 TGTGCCAGCAACACCGGGACAGGGATCTCCTACGAGCAGTACTTC CASNTGTGISYEQYF
few TRBD1 TRBJ2-3 TRBV28 TGTGCCAGCACCCCTTCCGGGCAGGGGGCCACAGATACGCAGTATTTT CASTPSGQGATDTQYF
NA NA TRBJ2-7 TRBV6-1 TGTGCCAGCAGATGGCCAGGGGCTGGCGAGCAGTACTTC CASRWPGAGEQYF
NA TRBD2 TRBJ2-5 TRBV5-8 TGTGCCAGCAGCTTACTAGCGGGTAAAGAGACCCAGTACTTC CASSLLAGKETQYF